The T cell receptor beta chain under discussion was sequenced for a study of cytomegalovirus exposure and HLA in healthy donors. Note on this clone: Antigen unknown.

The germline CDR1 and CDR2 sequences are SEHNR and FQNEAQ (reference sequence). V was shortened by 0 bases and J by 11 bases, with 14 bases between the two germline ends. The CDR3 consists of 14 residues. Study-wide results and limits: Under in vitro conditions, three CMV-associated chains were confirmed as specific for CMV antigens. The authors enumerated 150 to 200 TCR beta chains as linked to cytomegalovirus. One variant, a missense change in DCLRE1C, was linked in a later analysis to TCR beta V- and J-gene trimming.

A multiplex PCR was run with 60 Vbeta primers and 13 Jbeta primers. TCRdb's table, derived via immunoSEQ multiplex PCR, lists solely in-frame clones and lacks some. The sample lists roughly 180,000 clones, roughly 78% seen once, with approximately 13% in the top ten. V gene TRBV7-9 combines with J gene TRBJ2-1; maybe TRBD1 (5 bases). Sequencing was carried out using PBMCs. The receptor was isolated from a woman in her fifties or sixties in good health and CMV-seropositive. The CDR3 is CASSLAVTARQQFF. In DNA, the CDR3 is TGTGCCAGCAGCTTAGCAGTGACAGCCAGGCAGCAGTTCTTC.